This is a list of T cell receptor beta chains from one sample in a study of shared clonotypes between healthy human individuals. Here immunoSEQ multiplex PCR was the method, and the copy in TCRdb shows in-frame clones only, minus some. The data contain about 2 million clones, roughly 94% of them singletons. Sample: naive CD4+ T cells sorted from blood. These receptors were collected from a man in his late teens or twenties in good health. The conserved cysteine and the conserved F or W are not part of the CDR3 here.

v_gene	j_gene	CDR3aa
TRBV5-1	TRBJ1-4	ASSLVGSINEKLF
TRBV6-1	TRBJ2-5	ASRGPGEDKTQY
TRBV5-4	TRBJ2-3	ASNKFKAGDTDTQY
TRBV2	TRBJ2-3	ASSGGLAGGADTQY
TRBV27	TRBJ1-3	ASSTRPWGYTIY
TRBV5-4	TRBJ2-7	ASSWLAGGDEQY
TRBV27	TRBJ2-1	ASSLVVYNEQF
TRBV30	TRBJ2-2	AWKGVNTGELF
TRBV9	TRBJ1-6	ASSGGRLDSPLH
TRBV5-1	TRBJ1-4	ASSLERALPRSDEKLF
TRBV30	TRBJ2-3	AWTQGAADTQY
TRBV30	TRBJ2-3	AWSYGLAGTDTQY
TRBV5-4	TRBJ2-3	ASSLGGTGRDTQY
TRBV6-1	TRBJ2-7	ASSDAPSGTYEQY
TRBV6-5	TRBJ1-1	ASFLIRGTEAF
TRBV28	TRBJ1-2	ATPGEANYGYT
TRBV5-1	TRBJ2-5	ASSLGRGQETQY
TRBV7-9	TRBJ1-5	ASSLGTAINQPQH
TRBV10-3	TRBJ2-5	AISDSGTSGETQY
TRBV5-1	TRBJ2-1	ASSPQDGKFQEQF
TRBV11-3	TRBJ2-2	ASSLEITGELF
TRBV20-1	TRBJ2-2	SAFNTGELF
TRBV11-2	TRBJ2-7	ASSLEAGGTYEQY
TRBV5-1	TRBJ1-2	ASSSGGGNYGYT
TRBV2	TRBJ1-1	ASSGHRNTEAF
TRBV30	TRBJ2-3	AWNDRSADTQY
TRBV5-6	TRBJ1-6	ASSLVSANSPLH
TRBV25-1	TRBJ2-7	ASSPPSRGHEQY
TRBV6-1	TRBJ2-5	ASSETGVLRETQY
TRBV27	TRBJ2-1	ASSFWGPHEQF
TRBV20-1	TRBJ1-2	SAIGSGYT
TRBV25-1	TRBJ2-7	ASPPRGKKEQY
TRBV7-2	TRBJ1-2	ASSRGGTLYGYT
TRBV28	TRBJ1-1	ATQQTEAF
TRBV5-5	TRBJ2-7	ASSLYGRIYEQY
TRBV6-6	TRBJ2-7	ASSRGEDAH
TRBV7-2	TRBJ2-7	ASSLTSGGNEQY
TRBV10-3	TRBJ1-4	AIRSGQDNEKLF
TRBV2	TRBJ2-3	ASSEGGGSTDTQY
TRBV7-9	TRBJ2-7	ASSSPGTSGKYEQY
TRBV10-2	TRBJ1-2	ASSESGYGYT
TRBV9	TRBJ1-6	ASSVGPGLVNSPLH
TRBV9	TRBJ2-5	ASSVAVRAGGQETQY